This T cell receptor (beta chain) was recorded in a study of T cells and Merkel cell carcinoma outcomes. Study conclusions and caveats: In Merkel cell carcinoma, repertoire and T-cell density reportedly predicted outcomes.

With regard to this clone: Its matching antigen is unknown.

Clones were read by immunoSEQ multiplex PCR, and TCRdb kept only the in-frame ones, dropping some. The profile shows some 15,000 clones, roughly 80% of them singletons. The V and J ends lost 6 bases and 7 bases, in that order; junction bases with no gene match: 4. Germline CDR1 LNHDA, CDR2 SQIVND (reference sequence). The CDR3 has 14 residues. V usage is TRBV19 and J usage is TRBJ2-7; 15 positions match TRBD2. The sequenced material came from tumor tissue from Merkel cell carcinoma. The sequence came from a human donor with Merkel cell carcinoma. The CDR3 protein is CASSPGLAGGEQYF. CDR3 bases: TGTGCCAGTAGCCCGGGACTAGCGGGAGGAGAGCAGTACTTC.